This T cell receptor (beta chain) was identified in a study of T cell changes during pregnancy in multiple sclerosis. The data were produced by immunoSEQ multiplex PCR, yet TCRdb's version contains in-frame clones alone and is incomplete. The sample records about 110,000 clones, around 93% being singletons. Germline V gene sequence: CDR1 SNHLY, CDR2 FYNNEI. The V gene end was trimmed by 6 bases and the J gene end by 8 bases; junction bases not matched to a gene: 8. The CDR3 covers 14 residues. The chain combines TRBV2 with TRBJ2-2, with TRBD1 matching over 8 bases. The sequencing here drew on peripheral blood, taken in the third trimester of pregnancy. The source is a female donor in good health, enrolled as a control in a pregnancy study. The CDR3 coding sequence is TGTGCCAGCAGCGCAGGGGGCGCGTCTGGGGAGCTGTTTTTT. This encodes CASSAGGASGELFF.